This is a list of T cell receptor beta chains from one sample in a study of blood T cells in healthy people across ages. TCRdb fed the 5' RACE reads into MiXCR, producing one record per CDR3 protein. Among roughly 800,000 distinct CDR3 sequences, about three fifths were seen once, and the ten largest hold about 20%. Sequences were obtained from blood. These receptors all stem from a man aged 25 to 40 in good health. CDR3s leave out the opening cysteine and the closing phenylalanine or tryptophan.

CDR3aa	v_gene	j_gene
ASSPAYAGDDNEQF	TRBV7-9	TRBJ2-1
ASTLTFSSYNEQF	TRBV27	TRBJ2-1
SGGSGPPFYAGELF	TRBV20-1	TRBJ2-2
ASSFRLAGEETQY	TRBV7-9	TRBJ2-5
SVAYGTSGTYNEQF	TRBV29-1	TRBJ2-1
ASSLRVSDEQY	TRBV7-6	NA
ASSKDREKTIHGYT	TRBV21-1	TRBJ1-2
SAPDTSTYEQY	TRBV20-1	TRBJ2-7
ASSQETGTGEQY	TRBV4-3	TRBJ2-7
ASSRTGHEQF	TRBV27	TRBJ2-1
ASSSRPGGFNNSPLH	TRBV7-6	TRBJ1-6
ASSLRASSYEQY	TRBV3-1	TRBJ2-7
ASSPDTFYEQY	TRBV6-1	NA
ASTPQGNKNIQY	TRBV7-2	TRBJ2-4
SVIGVHNEQF	TRBV29-1	TRBJ2-1
ASSSGTGVNIQY	TRBV6-6	TRBJ2-4
ASSYGRAGSPLH	TRBV6-5	TRBJ1-6
ASNQPPRNTDTQY	TRBV7-2	TRBJ2-3
SALGLADLNEQF	TRBV20-1	TRBJ2-1